This is a list of T cell receptor beta chains from one sample in a study of CD8+ T cells in alopecia areata. Only in-frame clones appear in the TCRdb table, and some are missing; sequencing was by immunoSEQ multiplex PCR. Of 150,000 to 200,000 clones in the sample, under 80% were seen once. The sequenced sample was CD4+ T cells sorted from blood, obtained around week 50, from a patient treated with tofacitinib. These receptors were obtained from a human donor with alopecia areata. Each CDR3 is given with its conserved first and last residue.

V gene | CDR3 protein
TRBV29-1 | CSVVETGETQYF
TRBV5-1 | CASSLGGNTEAFF
TRBV27 | CASSLSGLAGYTF
TRBV7-2 | CASSLAASGGQETQYF
TRBV29-1 | CSSLTGSDTQYF
TRBV2 | CASNRDTEQYF
TRBV11-2 | CASTLSGYEQYF
TRBV5-1 | CASSSQNEQFF
TRBV19 | CASKTGATGELFF
TRBV29-1 | CSYRDTYEQYF
TRBV29-1 | CSALSGTGRYEQYF
TRBV15 | CATSTDYTYEQYF
TRBV30 | CAWRGTGVNQPQHF
TRBV28 | CAIRGGNSGANVLTF
TRBV29-1 | CSGLGSLGTEAFF
TRBV5-6 | CASSVTRNTEAFF
TRBV7-3 | CASSPGDIYEQYF
TRBV6-5 | CASSYSMGAGYTF
TRBV7-9 | CASSYTPSGGGIQYF
TRBV29-1 | CSVERPGASYGYTF
TRBV9 | CASSVLGQHYGYTF
TRBV29-1 | CSVEPYGYTF
TRBV2 | CASSPTPGFGYTF